One and the same sample provided the 25 T cell receptor beta chains below, sequenced in a study of T cells after yellow fever vaccination. TCRdb reanalysed the 5' RACE reads using MiXCR and keeps one entry per CDR3 protein. The sample includes approximately 550,000 distinct CDR3 sequences, under 25% seen only once; the top ten take 13% to 15%. The material was PBMCs, obtained 15 days after the yellow fever booster vaccination. These receptors were collected from a young man who received the YFV17D yellow fever vaccine.

This clonotype was detected only a few times. The DNA is left out, because the CDR3 cannot be placed on it with certainty; the CDR3 is given as TCRdb lists it. This rearrangement joins TRBV25-1 to TRBJ1-1; the table's D gene call, TRBD1, was not cross checked with the DNA. Germline V gene sequence: CDR1 MGHDK, CDR2 SYGVNS. The CDR3 is 15 amino acids long, termini counted. This chain's CDR3 is CASSTSSRQVAEAFF.

This clonotype showed up many times. The chain links TRBV12-3 or TRBV12-4 to TRBJ1-2; tentatively, D is TRBD1 (5 bases). V lost 3 bases and J lost 4, with 12 bases in between. This CDR3 has 14 residues. The CDR3 region is CASSFLRGVYGYTF. DNA of the CDR3: TGTGCCAGCAGTTTCCTACGAGGGGTCTATGGCTACACCTTC.

The gene calls are TRBV20-1 and TRBJ2-3; TRBD2 might be the D (5 bases). Trimming took off 6 bases at V and 1 base at J, with 14 bases between the two ends. CDR1 is DFQATT and CDR2 is SNEGSKA in the germline V gene (reference sequence). The CDR3 is made up of 14 amino acids. Here the CDR3 DNA reads TGCAGTGCGATTCTCCCCGGGGGCACAGATACGCAGTATTTT. Translating gives CSAILPGGTDTQYF.

This clonotype was counted between two and nine times. One junction end does not reproduce the germline sequence, and a read error may be involved. This chain links TRBV30 with TRBJ2-3; 7 nucleotides agree with TRBD2. Germline loops: CDR1 GTSNPN, CDR2 SVGIG (reference sequence). The CDR3 length is 14 residues. Written as DNA, the CDR3 is TGTGCCTCCCCCTTGGGCGGGAGCACCGATACGCAGTATTTT. It codes for CASPLGGSTDTQYF.

This clonotype showed up just a few times. Just one base apart from a much larger clone, this may be a read error. The chain links TRBV6-5 to TRBJ2-1; tentatively, D is TRBD1 (5 bases). Germline CDR1 and CDR2: MNHEY and SVGAGI. V dropped 6 bases and J dropped 5 bases, with 8 bases sitting between them. The CDR3 is made up of 12 amino acids. As DNA, the CDR3 is TGTGCCAGCAGCAAACAGGACAATGAGCAGTTCTTC. Its protein product is CASSKQDNEQFF.

This clonotype has a handful of counts. The chain combines TRBV28 with TRBJ2-5; 8 bases fit TRBD2. Looked up from germline, CDR1 is MDHEN and CDR2 is SYDVKM. V was clipped by 6 bases and J by 3 bases; unmatched bases: 9. The CDR3 covers 15 residues. The DNA for the CDR3 is TGTGCCAGCAGCAGCCTACCAGCGGGAGAAGAGACCCAGTACTTC. This encodes CASSSLPAGEETQYF.

In this sample, this clonotype turned up a few times. The chain employs TRBV5-1 and TRBJ2-2, with 12 bases that match TRBD1. CDR1 SGHRS and CDR2 YFSETQ come from the germline V gene. The CDR3 consists of 16 residues. With V trimmed by 5 bases and J by 7 bases, 9 bases remained unmatched. CDR3 coding DNA: TGCGCCAGCAGTCCGGGACAGGGGGCGAAAATCGGGGAGCTGTTTTTT. Its translation is CASSPGQGAKIGELFF.

The chain uses TRBV30 and TRBJ2-5; tentative D call: TRBD2 (5 bases). V was shortened by 2 bases and J by 5 bases, with 12 bases between the two germline ends. The germline V gene encodes CDR1 GTSNPN and CDR2 SVGIG (reference sequence). This CDR3 is 13 amino acids long. The CDR3 DNA is TGTGCCTGGAGTCGGGGTTTGCTGGAGACCCAGTACTTC. This sequence encodes CAWSRGLLETQYF.

The chain combines TRBV19 with TRBJ2-5; perhaps TRBD1 as D (7 bases). V lost 1 base and J 3 bases, leaving 9 bases between the germline ends. Germline loops: CDR1 LNHDA, CDR2 SQIVND (reference sequence). The CDR3 sequence is 14 residues long. CDR3 region: CASSIGGTEETQYF. CDR3 DNA: TGTGCCAGTAGTATAGGCGGGACAGAAGAGACCCAGTACTTC.

CDR3 residues: CASSPSLTGMRGDTEAFF. CDR3 nucleotide sequence: TGTGCCAGCAGCCCGTCCTTAACAGGGATGCGCGGCGACACTGAAGCTTTCTTT. V usage is TRBV11-1 and J usage is TRBJ1-1; D is possibly TRBD1 (6 bases). CDR1 is SGHAT and CDR2 is FQDESV in the germline V gene (reference sequence). The CDR3 consists of 18 residues. V was cut by 5 bases and J by 3 bases, with 25 bases left in between.

This clonotype was seen more than once but under ten times. The DNA for the CDR3 is TGCGCCAGCAGCGAGGGACTAGCGGGAGGTCAGGAGCAGTTCTTC. Translating it yields CASSEGLAGGQEQFF. The rearrangement joins TRBV5-1 to TRBJ2-1; 15 bases agree with TRBD2. With V trimmed by 4 bases and J by 10 bases, 6 bases remained unmatched. The germline V gene has CDR1 SGHRS and CDR2 YFSETQ. The CDR3 has 15 residues.

CDR3 DNA: TGTGCCACCGGTGGGACGGGAGGGCATTATGAGCAGTTCTTC. As protein: CATGGTGGHYEQFF. The genes are TRBV15 and TRBJ2-1; 8 positions match TRBD2. This CDR3 is 14 amino acids long. The germline CDR1 and CDR2 sequences are LNHNV and YYDKDF (reference sequence). Trimming took 8 bases from V and 8 from J; bases not matched to a gene: 11.

The rearrangement uses TRBV2 and TRBJ2-3; D is unclear. The CDR3 is made up of 14 amino acids. The germline V gene has CDR1 SNHLY and CDR2 FYNNEI. V lost 6 bases, J lost 3 bases, and 13 bases lay in between. The CDR3 spells CASRGIAPTDTQYF. The CDR3, as DNA: TGTGCCAGCAGGGGGATAGCACCAACAGATACGCAGTATTTT.

This clonotype occurred a few times. The genes are TRBV5-1 and TRBJ2-2; D is ambiguous. The CDR3 contains 13 residues. Germline V CDR1 and CDR2: SGHRS, YFSETQ. The V gene lost 6 bases and the J gene lost 1 base, with 7 bases spanning the gap. The CDR3 DNA reads as TGCGCCAGCAAGCCCGAGAACACCGGGGAGCTGTTTTTT. Translating it yields CASKPENTGELFF.

This clonotype was counted between two and nine times. This sequence joins TRBV3-1 and TRBJ2-5, with TRBD2 matching 9 bases. Germline V lookup: CDR1 LGHDT, CDR2 YNNKEL (reference sequence). Trimming took 0 bases from V and 2 from J; bases not matched to a gene: 7. The CDR3 loop spans 17 amino acids. CDR3 in DNA: TGTGCCAGCAGCCAAGAACGACTAGCGGCGTTGCAAGAGACCCAGTACTTC. Amino acids: CASSQERLAALQETQYF.

The sample holds a few counts of this clonotype. The J gene is TRBJ2-3, the V gene TRBV10-3, with a tentative D call TRBD2 (7 bases). This CDR3 has 13 amino acids. Germline-derived CDR1 and CDR2 are ENHRY and SYGVKD. Trimming shortened V by 10 bases and J by 4 bases, and 15 bases separated the two germline ends. The CDR3 loop is CATRGATADTQYF. The CDR3 DNA is TGTGCCACCCGGGGGGCTACGGCAGATACGCAGTATTTT.

The chain uses TRBV20-1 and TRBJ2-7; no reliable D call. CDR1 is DFQATT, CDR2 SNEGSKA, per germline (reference sequence). V was clipped by 6 bases and J by 3 bases, with 21 bases between them. CDR3 size: 15 residues. The CDR3 here is CSAPLQDAGYYEQYF. CDR3 DNA sequence: TGCAGTGCCCCCTTGCAGGACGCCGGCTACTACGAGCAGTACTTC.

This clonotype was counted a few times. The V gene is TRBV11-2, the J gene TRBJ2-7; 14 bases are a match to TRBD2. This CDR3 comprises 20 residues. The germline V gene encodes CDR1 SGHAT and CDR2 FQNNGV. V lost 4 bases to trimming and J lost 3 bases; unmatched junction nucleotides: 17. DNA of the CDR3: TGTGCCAGCAGCTCGACCCGACCTTTAGGACTAGCGGGAGGCGGCTACGAGCAGTACTTC. Protein: CASSSTRPLGLAGGGYEQYF. The full variable domain, rest sourced from reference TRBV11-2 and TRBJ2-7, is EAGVAQSPRYKIIEKRQSVAFWCNPISGHATLYWYQQILGQGPKLLIQFQNNGVVDDSQLPKDRFSAERLKGVDSTLKIQPAKLEDSAVYLCASSSTRPLGLAGGGYEQYFGPGTRLTVT.

The genes are TRBV28 and TRBJ2-7; 7 bases fit TRBD1. CDR3 length equals 15 residues. The V and J ends lost 6 bases and 3 bases, in that order; junction bases with no gene match: 11. Per the germline V gene, CDR1 is MDHEN and CDR2 is SYDVKM. CDR3 coding DNA: TGTGCCAGCAGGGCTGGGACAGCACAATTCTACGAGCAGTACTTC. Its protein is CASRAGTAQFYEQYF.

This clonotype was seen only a few times. The rearrangement joins TRBV7-9 to TRBJ1-5; tentatively, D is TRBD1 (6 bases). This CDR3 is 13 amino acids long. Trimming shortened V by 5 bases and J by 3 bases, and 8 bases separated the two germline ends. CDR1 SEHNR and CDR2 FQNEAQ come from the germline V gene (reference sequence). The chain's CDR3 is CASSRDNNQPQHF. DNA of the CDR3: TGTGCCAGCAGCCGGGACAACAATCAGCCCCAGCATTTT.

The genes are TRBV11-3 and TRBJ2-1; D unresolved. Germline CDR1 and CDR2: SGHNT and YENEEA. V was trimmed by 2 bases and J by 10 bases, leaving 9 bases between them. This CDR3 is 12 amino acids long. The CDR3: CASSLLTEEQFF. The CDR3 region has the DNA TGTGCCAGCAGCTTACTTACGGAGGAGCAGTTCTTC.

V and J are TRBV7-9 and TRBJ1-1; TRBD1 is a possible D gene (5 bases). Looked up from germline, CDR1 is SEHNR and CDR2 is FQNEAQ (reference sequence). V lost 2 bases to trimming and J lost 3 bases, with 10 bases between them. This CDR3 spans 14 amino acids. CDR3 nucleotide sequence: TGTGCCAGCAGCTTAAGGGACGGCGACACTGAAGCTTTCTTT. Protein: CASSLRDGDTEAFF.

This clonotype was counted between two and nine times. Here the CDR3 DNA reads TGTGCCAGCAGCTTAGCTGGACTAGCGGGAGTTCGTTGGGATACGCAGTATTTT. Amino acids: CASSLAGLAGVRWDTQYF. J is TRBJ2-3 and V is TRBV7-2, with TRBD2 matching 13 bases. The CDR3 consists of 18 residues. J lost 6 bases, V lost 0 bases, and 9 bases had no gene match. Per germline, CDR1 SGHTA and CDR2 FQGNSA.

This clonotype turned up a few times. This rearrangement joins TRBV3-1 to TRBJ2-3; D not certain. Trimming took off 3 bases at V and 6 bases at J, with 10 bases between the two ends. The CDR3 has 13 amino acids. The V gene's germline CDR1 is LGHDT and CDR2 YNNKEL (reference sequence). The CDR3 DNA reads as TGTGCCAGCAGCCACCTAGAAGCGGATACGCAGTATTTT. Translation gives CASSHLEADTQYF.

The sample holds a few counts of this clonotype. The J gene is TRBJ2-7, the V gene TRBV11-3; TRBD2 might be the D (5 bases). CDR1 SGHNT and CDR2 YENEEA come from the germline V gene. Trimming pared 5 bases from V and 1 base from J, leaving 12 bases between. The CDR3 loop spans 14 amino acids. CDR3 sequence (DNA): TGTGCCAGCAGCAAGGAGGTAGATTCCTACGAGCAGTACTTC. Protein sequence: CASSKEVDSYEQYF.